The 9 T cell receptor beta chains in this list originate from one sample, sequenced in a study of regulatory T cells. Amplification used 52 TRBV primers and 13 TRBJ primers. Repertoires were generated with immunoSEQ multiplex PCR, while TCRdb's copy carries only in-frame clones and drops some. The table includes some 17,000 clones, roughly nine tenths detected once. The sequenced material came from CD8+ T cells sorted from blood. These receptors were collected from a person under 35 with CD3G deficiency.

This chain links TRBV10-2 with TRBJ2-3; 14 bases fit TRBD2. Losses at the gene ends were 6 bases for V and 2 bases for J; bases not matched to a gene: 13. Germline-derived CDR1 and CDR2 are WSHSY and SAAADI. CDR3 length: 19 amino acids. The DNA for the CDR3 is TGCGCCAGCAGCGGGGGACTAGCGGGGGACTCGATGTTCACAGATACGCAGTATTTT. Its translation: CASSGGLAGDSMFTDTQYF.

For the CDR3, the DNA is TGTGCCAGCAGCCTAGCGGGGGGAAGAGATACGCAGTATTTT. As protein: CASSLAGGRDTQYF. The chain links TRBV6-5 to TRBJ2-3; 11 positions agree with TRBD2. There are 14 residues in the CDR3. V shed 6 bases, J shed 5 bases, and the junction held 4 bases outside the gene matches. Germline assignment: CDR1 MNHEY and CDR2 SVGAGI.

The chain carries TRBV6-6 and TRBJ2-1; the match to TRBD1 covers 10 bases. Germline CDR1 and CDR2: MNHNY and SVGAGI (reference sequence). V was clipped by 2 bases and J by 8 bases; unmatched bases: 6. CDR3 length: 15 amino acids. CDR3 coding DNA: TGTGCCAGCAGTTACCTGGGACAGGGGTTGGATGAGCAGTTCTTC. It yields the protein CASSYLGQGLDEQFF.

The chain employs TRBV7-8 and TRBJ1-2, with TRBD1 matching 8 bases. The V segment lost 4 bases and the J segment 4 bases; nucleotides outside the gene matches: 5. Germline V CDR1 and CDR2: SGHVS, FQNEAQ. The CDR3 totals 14 residues. CDR3 DNA: TGTGCCAGCAGCTCCACCGACAGGGGCTATGGCTACACCTTC. Translated, it gives CASSSTDRGYGYTF.

The chain carries TRBV28 and TRBJ2-7, with 7 bases that match TRBD2. The junction had 4 bases not matched to a gene; V was cut back by 3 bases and J by 2 bases. This CDR3 contains 14 residues. The germline V gene encodes CDR1 MDHEN and CDR2 SYDVKM. The CDR3 DNA sequence: TGTGCCAGCAGTTTCCGGGACTATACCTACGAGCAGTACTTC. Its translation is CASSFRDYTYEQYF.

V usage is TRBV19 and J usage is TRBJ1-4; no clear D. Per germline, CDR1 LNHDA and CDR2 SQIVND (reference sequence). This CDR3 region has 13 residues. Trimming stripped 5 bases from V and 4 bases from J, with 8 bases between. Written as DNA, the CDR3 is TGTGCCAGTAGTCAGACTGGTAATGAAAAACTGTTTTTT. This sequence encodes CASSQTGNEKLFF.

This clone showed up just once. The chain is built from TRBV9 and TRBJ1-3; D gene unclear. The CDR3 is made up of 15 amino acids. Germline assignment: CDR1 SGDLS and CDR2 YYNGEE. With 0 bases removed from V and 2 bases from J, the gap between germline ends came to 9 bases. The CDR3 sequence: CASSVDSGAGNTIYF. CDR3 DNA: TGTGCCAGCAGCGTAGATTCGGGAGCTGGAAACACCATATATTTT.

The chain combines TRBV6-6 with TRBJ2-3, with D uncertain. V gave up 0 bases and J gave up 5 bases, with 6 bases separating them. From germline, CDR1 is MNHNY and CDR2 SVGAGI (reference sequence). There are 13 residues in the CDR3. The CDR3 region has the DNA TGTGCCAGCAGTTACTCAGATGGAGATACGCAGTATTTT. As protein: CASSYSDGDTQYF.

The rearrangement links TRBV7-9 to TRBJ2-3, with a tentative D call TRBD1 (5 bases). CDR3 length equals 12 residues. V dropped 2 bases and J dropped 5 bases, with 5 bases sitting between them. The germline V gene encodes CDR1 SEHNR and CDR2 FQNEAQ (reference sequence). In DNA, the CDR3 is TGTGCCAGCAGCTTAACAGGAGATACGCAGTATTTT. Translation: CASSLTGDTQYF.